This T cell receptor beta chain was documented in a study of STAT5B mutations in CD4+ large granular lymphocyte leukemia. Either unselected PBMC or bead-purified CD4+, CD4+CD8+, CD57+ or CD56+ cells were sequenced. For this clone: No antigen is known for it.

Overall study results and limits: Main leukemic clonotypes were patient-specific, but roughly 26% appeared at low frequency elsewhere.

There are 16 residues in the CDR3. Germline V gene lookup returns CDR1 MGHRA and CDR2 YSYEKL. Trimming stripped 0 bases from V and 9 bases from J, with 15 bases between. This was a survey-level run. Authors' analysis steps: Clonotypes above 5% were considered putative leukemic clones, totaling a few dozen. Clones were read by immunoSEQ multiplex PCR, and TCRdb kept only the in-frame ones, dropping some. V, J and clone size are taken as reported in that table, and D and trimming were inferred from the DNA itself. The data contain around 9,000 clones, roughly 80% of them seen just once; the ten biggest clones take up just under 70%.

The J gene is TRBJ1-6, the V gene TRBV4-1; a weak D match, TRBD1 (6 bases). The sample was PBMCs. The receptor was derived from a man aged 55 to 70 with CD4+ T-cell large granular lymphocyte leukemia. CDR3 sequence reads: CASSQDQGLEGSPLHF. CDR3 in DNA: TGCGCCAGCAGCCAAGACCAGGGGCTAGAGGGTTCACCCCTCCACTTT.